This TCR beta chain was profiled in a study of T cells expressing NK-cell markers. Comment on this clonotype: The antigen is unknown.

TCRdb re-analyzed the 5' RACE reads; it lists each CDR3 protein once, without DNA. The listing contains about 390,000 distinct CDR3 sequences. Notes on the study in general: Of the CD8+ T cell pool in 6 or 7 donors, roughly 1.0-7.0% was accounted for by dominant NKG2C+ clonotypes.

CDR3 length equals 17 residues. CDR1 is SNHLY and CDR2 is FYNNEI in the germline V gene. Sequences were obtained from blood T cells: a sorted CD56 or NKG2C T cell subset, CD4+ or CD8+ T cells, or bulk PBMC T cells (not recorded which). This chain joins TRBV2 and TRBJ2-5; TCRdb's D gene call, TRBD2, goes unchecked for lack of DNA. This sequence was found in a woman aged 50 to 60 in good health. CDR3 in amino acids: CASSEAALAGSEKTQYF. The full variable domain, rest sourced from reference TRBV2 and TRBJ2-5, is EPEVTQTPSHQVTQMGQEVILRCVPISNHLYFYWYRQILGQKVEFLVSFYNNEISEKSEIFDDQFSVERPDGSNFTLKIRSTKLEDSAMYFCASSEAALAGSEKTQYFGPGTRLLVL.